One sample yielded the 18 T cell receptor beta chains listed below, sequenced in a study of T cell responses to AZD1222 COVID-19 vaccine. Here immunoSEQ multiplex PCR was the method, and the copy in TCRdb shows in-frame clones only, minus some. The sample shows approximately 150,000 clones, roughly 91% of them seen only once. The sequencing used peripheral blood, collected 28 days after the second AZD1222 dose. The receptors originated from an adult who received the AZD1222 COVID-19 vaccine.

The chain has TRBV19 and TRBJ2-1; TRBD1 or TRBD2 may be the D gene (5 bases each). The V gene lost 5 bases and the J gene lost 3 bases, with 17 bases spanning the gap. The germline CDR1 and CDR2 sequences are LNHDA and SQIVND (reference sequence). The CDR3 has 16 amino acids. The CDR3, as DNA: TGTGCCAGTAGTTTGTCCGGGACGGAAGACTACAATGAGCAGTTCTTC. Residues: CASSLSGTEDYNEQFF.

The rearrangement uses TRBV4-2 and TRBJ2-7; TRBD2 matches 11 bases. This CDR3 is 16 amino acids long. V gave up 2 bases and J gave up 6 bases; unmatched junction bases: 9. Germline V CDR1 and CDR2: LGHNA, YNFKEQ. CDR3: CASSQNLLAGGGEQYF. CDR3 bases: TGTGCCAGCAGCCAAAACCTGCTAGCGGGAGGTGGCGAGCAGTACTTC.

This chain joins TRBV4-2 and TRBJ2-3; D may be TRBD2 (5 bases). Germline loops: CDR1 LGHNA, CDR2 YNFKEQ. This CDR3 has 11 amino acids. The V end was cut by 6 bases, the J end by 7 bases, with 8 bases between. The DNA of the CDR3 is TGTGCCAGCAGTTCGGGGTATACGCAGTATTTT. Protein: CASSSGYTQYF.

The rearrangement uses TRBV4-1 and TRBJ2-1; 7 positions agree with TRBD1. The CDR3 consists of 14 residues. CDR1 and CDR2 from the germline V gene are MGHRA and YSYEKL. With V trimmed by 2 bases and J by 8 bases, 6 bases remained unmatched. CDR3 sequence: CASSQQTGAYEQFF. CDR3 in DNA: TGCGCCAGCAGCCAACAAACAGGGGCATATGAGCAGTTCTTC.

The chain recombines TRBV7-3 with TRBJ1-1; D possibly corresponds to TRBD1 (6 bases). Germline V lookup: CDR1 SGHTA, CDR2 FQGTGA. The CDR3 sequence is 16 residues long. V lost 4 bases and J lost 1, with 16 bases in between. The CDR3 DNA sequence: TGTGCCAGCAGCTCTAACCCCCAGACAGGGAACACTGAAGCTTTCTTT. Translated, it gives CASSSNPQTGNTEAFF.

The chain links TRBV11-1 to TRBJ2-1; tentatively, D is TRBD1 (6 bases). CDR1 is SGHAT, CDR2 FQDESV, per germline (reference sequence). The V end was cut by 5 bases, the J end by 8 bases, with 10 bases between. CDR3 size: 12 residues. DNA of the CDR3: TGTGCCAGCAGCCCCAGGGGAGATGAGCAGTTCTTC. Translation gives CASSPRGDEQFF. Variable domain in full (rest from reference TRBV11-1 and TRBJ2-1): EAEVAQSPRYKITEKSQAVAFWCDPISGHATLYWYRQILGQGPELLVQFQDESVVDDSQLPKDRFSAERLKGVDSTLKIQPAELGDSAMYLCASSPRGDEQFFGPGTRLTVL.

V usage is TRBV12-5 and J usage is TRBJ2-2, with 7 nucleotides matching TRBD2. The CDR3 covers 16 residues. Germline loops: CDR1 LGHNT, CDR2 FRNRAP. J lost 7 bases, V lost 5 bases, and 13 bases had no gene match. The DNA of the CDR3 is TGTGCTAGTGGTCCCGGGGGAGGGAGGATGGTCGGGGAGCTGTTTTTT. Amino acids: CASGPGGGRMVGELFF. The full variable domain, completed using reference TRBV12-5 and TRBJ2-2, is DARVTQTPRHKVTEMGQEVTMRCQPILGHNTVFWYRQTMMQGLELLAYFRNRAPLDDSGMPKDRFSAEMPDATLATLKIQPSEPRDSAVYFCASGPGGGRMVGELFFGEGSRLTVL.

About this clone itself: With a much larger clone just one base away, this may be a read error. The chain carries TRBV6-4 and TRBJ2-2, with unresolved D. The CDR3 sequence is 13 residues long. CDR1 is MRHNA, CDR2 SNTAGT, per germline. V lost 2 bases, J lost 3 bases, and 4 bases lay in between. CDR3 coding DNA: TGTGCCAGCAGTGACAGGGACACCGGGGAGCTGTTTTTT. Translated: CASSDRDTGELFF.

The chain is built from TRBV19 and TRBJ1-4, with 11 positions matching TRBD1. Germline CDR1 and CDR2: LNHDA and SQIVND (reference sequence). This CDR3 has 16 residues. V lost 4 bases, J lost 7 bases, and 8 bases stayed unmatched. DNA for the CDR3: TGTGCCAGTAGTAGAGGACAGGGGGCCGTAGGTGAAAAACTGTTTTTT. Protein sequence: CASSRGQGAVGEKLFF.

This chain connects TRBV28 to TRBJ2-1; TRBD2 matches at 12 bases. The germline CDR1 and CDR2 sequences are MDHEN and SYDVKM. J was trimmed by 6 bases and V by 0 bases; bases with no gene match: 9. CDR3 length: 18 amino acids. The CDR3: CASSLWGGTSGPTNEQFF. The CDR3 DNA follows: TGTGCCAGCAGTTTATGGGGTGGGACTAGCGGGCCGACCAATGAGCAGTTCTTC.

The J gene is TRBJ2-1, the V gene TRBV27; no firm D call. V lost 3 bases, J lost 0 bases, and 6 bases lay in between. CDR3 length: 14 residues. Germline loops: CDR1 MNHEY, CDR2 SMNVEV (reference sequence). CDR3 sequence (DNA): TGTGCCAGCAGTTTGTGGTACTCCTACAATGAGCAGTTCTTC. It codes for CASSLWYSYNEQFF.

The gene calls are TRBV29-1 and TRBJ2-3; 14 nucleotides align to TRBD2. Trimming cost V 6 bases and J 4 bases; bases outside gene matches: 3. The CDR3 length is 14 residues. CDR1 and CDR2 from the germline V gene are SQVTM and ANQGSEA. The CDR3 sequence: CSVATSGRADTQYF. As DNA, the CDR3 is TGCAGCGTAGCGACTAGCGGGAGGGCAGATACGCAGTATTTT.

This clone has just a few counts. The chain uses TRBV5-6 and TRBJ1-4; no reliable D call. Trimming removed 2 bases from V and 5 bases from J, with 16 bases in between. The CDR3 covers 16 residues. Germline CDR1 SGHDT, CDR2 YYEEEE. CDR3 nucleotides: TGTGCCAGCAGCTTTTACCGGGGAGGCCAGAATGAAAAACTGTTTTTT. It yields the protein CASSFYRGGQNEKLFF.

This clone has only a few counts. The J gene is TRBJ1-1, the V gene TRBV12-3 or TRBV12-4; maybe TRBD1 (5 bases). The V and J ends lost 3 bases and 7 bases respectively, with 9 bases between them. This CDR3 spans 12 amino acids. CDR3 protein: CASSFGRGEAFF. The CDR3 nucleotides are TGTGCCAGCAGTTTCGGGAGGGGTGAAGCTTTCTTT.

The V call is TRBV6-5, the J call TRBJ1-1; possibly TRBD1 for D (6 bases). Trimming removed 2 bases at V and 6 bases at J, with 10 bases between. This CDR3 is built from 13 residues. Germline values: CDR1 MNHEY, CDR2 SVGAGI. CDR3 sequence (DNA): TGTGCCAGCAGTTACGAGCAGGGGTCTGAAGCTTTCTTT. Amino acids: CASSYEQGSEAFF.

The chain carries TRBV10-2 and TRBJ2-1, with no clear D. Trimming took off 2 bases at V and 14 bases at J, with 10 bases between the two ends. Germline lookup yields CDR1 WSHSY and CDR2 SAAADI. The CDR3 has 11 residues. The CDR3 loop reads CASSEKGYEFF. As DNA, the CDR3 is TGCGCCAGCAGTGAGAAGGGATATGAGTTCTTC.

The chain has TRBV5-1 and TRBJ2-3; D unresolved. Germline CDR1 SGHRS, CDR2 YFSETQ. V lost 0 bases to trimming and J lost 0 bases, with 8 bases between them. The CDR3 totals 15 residues. Here the CDR3 reads CASSLGGLSTDTQYF. DNA of the CDR3: TGCGCCAGCAGCTTGGGAGGCCTCAGCACAGATACGCAGTATTTT.

The chain links TRBV7-3 to TRBJ2-7, with 7 bases identical to TRBD1. CDR1 is SGHTA and CDR2 is FQGTGA in the germline V gene. With 5 bases clipped from V and 2 bases from J, the junction kept 3 bases outside the gene matches. This CDR3 comprises 13 residues. CDR3 nucleotide sequence: TGTGCCAGCAGCCTCCAGGGGGCCTACGAGCAGTACTTC. Protein product: CASSLQGAYEQYF.